Reported below is one T cell receptor beta chain. The antigen it binds to is not known. No much larger clone exists at a distance of one base, and base qualities are not known. As encoded in the germline V gene, CDR1 is SGHRS while CDR2 is YFSETQ. V is clipped by 1 base and J by 0 bases, and the sequence between their germline boundaries is 13 bases long. The CDR3, cysteine through phenylalanine, is 17 amino acids long. Only CDR3 DNA is held: 51 bases, read in frame from base 1. Interpreted using the paper, the time point label stands for: baseline before first vaccination. Vaccinee samples were obtained from the UK trials COV001 and COV002, which included a single-blind randomized controlled phase 2/3 trial of AZD1222 (ChAdOx1 nCoV-19) in healthy adults. Trial participant PBMC samples were collected at day 0 and day 28 after the second dose for TCRbeta chain sequencing. These data are taken from a study of T cell responses to AZD1222 COVID-19 vaccine (dated by TCRdb to about 2021). Describing the broader study: Because spike-specific TCR depth and breadth did not differ between the two schedules, AZD1222 recipients who got a second dose at roughly 4 weeks were pooled with those who got a second dose at roughly 12 weeks. A total of 240 or so trial participants underwent TCR sequencing, of whom about 200 had received two doses of AZD1222 and about 26 had received two doses of the MenACWY control vaccine. Trial participants were enrolled by age into subgroups of 18-55, 56-69 and 70-plus years, and about 150, 27 and 61 TCR-sequenced participants, respectively, were included in these subgroups.

The CDR3 regions of human TCRbeta chains were analyzed by immunosequencing. Regarding the original processing steps: TCRs in the repertoires were matched against a reference library of SARS-CoV-2-specific TCRs that had been generated with the MIRA antigen-specificity platform. Breadth was defined as the fraction of unique TCRs that were SARS-CoV-2-associated, and depth was defined as the fraction of total T cells that were SARS-CoV-2-associated. Using the MIRA data, each spike-specific TCR was assigned both to the spike region to which the TCR was reactive and to a CD4 or CD8 class. Log10-transformed breadth and depth values were compared by one-way ANOVA with Sidak's multiple comparisons tests. Drawn from immuneACCESS, this table holds only the in-frame rearrangements with V and J called that TCRdb kept. Clones are partly lost; checked studies trace under half to an unresolved V gene and leave the rest unexplained. V and J calls plus clone size are reproduced from that table; the DNA served to infer D and trimming. This sample has roughly 79,000 clones in its table, and about 72% of those were observed once. Approximately 21% of the sample goes to the ten largest clones.

Points the paper makes about the study in general: Reportedly, close to half of the unique spike-specific TCRs recognized epitopes lying outside the regions that are mutated in the B.1.351 and B.1.1.7 variants. CD4 TCRs associated with the vaccine covered the entire spike protein, and the dominant responses were in regions 160-218 and 743-854. Participants were mostly white British, with more females than males. The authors suggested clonal diversity may have been underestimated. In the small 56-69-year group, the increase in depth fell short of significance, most likely because of low power. Only five to seven AZD1222 recipients were SARS-CoV-2 seropositive at baseline, limiting conclusions about previously exposed vaccinees. No day 14 peak-response samples were available, so repertoires were characterized only after the peak T cell response. A significant rise in spike-specific TCR breadth and depth was observed after two AZD1222 doses relative to day 0 and relative to MenACWY recipients.

The rearrangement joined TRBV5-1 to TRBJ2-2, with no confident D gene call. Here the sequenced sample was peripheral blood, taken on day 0 of AZD1222 vaccination. The TCR comes from an adult in good health. The encoded CDR3 is CASSLRSTDTNTGELFF. The nucleotide sequence reads as follows: TGCGCCAGCAGCTTGCGATCGACTGACACGAACACCGGGGAGCTGTTTTTT.